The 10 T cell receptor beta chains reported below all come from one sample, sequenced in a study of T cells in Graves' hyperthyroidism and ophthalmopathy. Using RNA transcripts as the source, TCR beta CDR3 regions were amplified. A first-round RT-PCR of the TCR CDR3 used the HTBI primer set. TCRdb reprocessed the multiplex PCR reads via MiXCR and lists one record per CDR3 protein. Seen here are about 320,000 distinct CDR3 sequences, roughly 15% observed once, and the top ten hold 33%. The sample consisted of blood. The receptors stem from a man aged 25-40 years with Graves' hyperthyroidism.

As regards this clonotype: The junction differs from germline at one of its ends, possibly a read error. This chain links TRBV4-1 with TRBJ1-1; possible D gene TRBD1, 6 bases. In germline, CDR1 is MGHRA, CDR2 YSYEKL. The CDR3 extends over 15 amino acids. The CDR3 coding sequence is TGCGCCAACAGCCAGGGGTGGGGGCAGGGCTCTGAAGCTTTCTTT. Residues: CANSQGWGQGSEAFF.

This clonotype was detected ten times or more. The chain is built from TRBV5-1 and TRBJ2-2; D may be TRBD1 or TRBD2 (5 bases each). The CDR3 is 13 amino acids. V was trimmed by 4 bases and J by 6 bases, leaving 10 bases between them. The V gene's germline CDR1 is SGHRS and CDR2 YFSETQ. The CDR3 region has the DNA TGCGCCAGCAGCACCTGGGACGCCGGGGAGCTGTTTTTT. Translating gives CASSTWDAGELFF.

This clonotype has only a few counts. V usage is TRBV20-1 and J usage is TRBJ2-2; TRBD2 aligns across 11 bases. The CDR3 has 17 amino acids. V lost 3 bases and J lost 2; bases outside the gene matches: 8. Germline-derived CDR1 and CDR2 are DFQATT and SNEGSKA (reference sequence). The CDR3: CSARVSSGRTNTGELFF. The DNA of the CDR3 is TGCAGTGCTAGGGTGTCTAGCGGGAGGACTAACACCGGGGAGCTGTTTTTT.

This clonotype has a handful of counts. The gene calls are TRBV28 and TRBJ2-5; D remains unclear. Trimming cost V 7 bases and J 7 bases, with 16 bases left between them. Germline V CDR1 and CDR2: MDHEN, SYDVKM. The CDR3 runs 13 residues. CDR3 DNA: TGTGCCAGCAATGTCGGCGGCCTCAGGACCCAGTACTTC. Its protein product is CASNVGGLRTQYF.

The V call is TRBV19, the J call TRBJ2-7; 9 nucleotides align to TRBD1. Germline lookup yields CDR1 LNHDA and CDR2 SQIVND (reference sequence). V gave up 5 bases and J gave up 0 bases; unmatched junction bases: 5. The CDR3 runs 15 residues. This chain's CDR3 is CASSLTGGVSYEQYF. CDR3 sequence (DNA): TGTGCCAGTAGTCTGACAGGGGGGGTCTCCTACGAGCAGTACTTC.

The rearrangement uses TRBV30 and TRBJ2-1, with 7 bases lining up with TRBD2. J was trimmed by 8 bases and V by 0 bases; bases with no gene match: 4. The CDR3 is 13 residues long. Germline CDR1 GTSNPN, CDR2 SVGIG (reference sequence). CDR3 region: CAWSVWGGDEQFF. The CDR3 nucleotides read TGTGCCTGGAGTGTATGGGGGGGGGATGAGCAGTTCTTC.

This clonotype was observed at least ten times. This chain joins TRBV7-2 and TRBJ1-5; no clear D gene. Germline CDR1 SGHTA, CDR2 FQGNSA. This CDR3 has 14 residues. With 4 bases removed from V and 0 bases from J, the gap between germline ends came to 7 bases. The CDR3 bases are TGTGCCAGCAGCTCGAAGTCTAGCAATCAGCCCCAGCATTTT. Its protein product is CASSSKSSNQPQHF. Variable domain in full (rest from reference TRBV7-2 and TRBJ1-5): GAGVSQSPSNKVTEKGKDVELRCDPISGHTALYWYRQSLGQGLEFLIYFQGNSAPDKSGLPSDRFSAERTGGSVSTLTIQRTQQEDSAVYLCASSSKSSNQPQHFGDGTRLSIL.

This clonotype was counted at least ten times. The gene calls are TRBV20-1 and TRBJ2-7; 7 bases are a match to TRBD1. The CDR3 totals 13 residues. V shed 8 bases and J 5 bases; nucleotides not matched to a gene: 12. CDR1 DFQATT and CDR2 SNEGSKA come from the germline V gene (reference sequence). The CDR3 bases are TGCAGTACCCGGGACAGTTTAATAGACGAGCAGTACTTC. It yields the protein CSTRDSLIDEQYF.

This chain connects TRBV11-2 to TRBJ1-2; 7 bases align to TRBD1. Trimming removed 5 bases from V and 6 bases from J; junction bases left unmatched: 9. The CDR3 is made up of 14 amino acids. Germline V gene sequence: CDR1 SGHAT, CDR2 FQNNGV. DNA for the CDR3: TGTGCCAGCAGCCCAGGGGGGAGTATGGATGGCTACACCTTC. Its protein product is CASSPGGSMDGYTF.

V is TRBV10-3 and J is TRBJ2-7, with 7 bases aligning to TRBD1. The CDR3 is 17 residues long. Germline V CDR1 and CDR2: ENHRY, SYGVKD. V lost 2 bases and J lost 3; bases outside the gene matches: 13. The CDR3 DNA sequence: TGTGCCATCAGTGAGACTTCGACAGGGTCCCCCCGCTACGAGCAGTACTTC. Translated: CAISETSTGSPRYEQYF.